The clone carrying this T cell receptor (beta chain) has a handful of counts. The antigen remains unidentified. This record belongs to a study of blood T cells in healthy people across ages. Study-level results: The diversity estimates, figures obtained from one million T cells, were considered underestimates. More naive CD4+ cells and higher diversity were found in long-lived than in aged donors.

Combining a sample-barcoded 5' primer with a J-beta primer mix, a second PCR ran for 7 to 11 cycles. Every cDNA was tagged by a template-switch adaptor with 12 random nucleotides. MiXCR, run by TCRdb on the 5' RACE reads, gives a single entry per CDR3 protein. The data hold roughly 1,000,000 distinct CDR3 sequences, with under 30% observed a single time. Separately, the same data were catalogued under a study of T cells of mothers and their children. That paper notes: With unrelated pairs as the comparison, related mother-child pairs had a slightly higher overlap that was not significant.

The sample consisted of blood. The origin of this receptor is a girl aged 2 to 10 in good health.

The CDR3: CSVEDMRGHNEQFF. CDR3 in DNA: TGCAGCGTTGAAGATATGAGAGGCCACAATGAGCAGTTCTTC. The chain couples TRBV29-1 to TRBJ2-1; D gene ambiguous. Trimming took 0 bases from V and 5 from J, leaving 11 bases between them. This CDR3 spans 14 amino acids. Germline lookup yields CDR1 SQVTM and CDR2 ANQGSEA.